The 26 T cell receptor beta chains presented below share a single source sample, sequenced in a study of shared clonotypes between healthy human individuals. Generated by immunoSEQ multiplex PCR, the TCRdb table keeps only in-frame clones and is missing some. The table records 2 million to 2.5 million clones, roughly 95% of them present only once. CD45RO-negative, CCR7-positively selected cells formed the naive CD8 fraction, excluding terminally differentiated effector memory CD45RA+ cells. Sequenced: naive CD8+ T cells sorted from blood. The receptors come from a man younger than 30 in good health.

V gene TRBV19 combines with J gene TRBJ1-1; D is ambiguous. The CDR3 is 11 residues long. V lost 11 bases and J lost 2, with 9 bases in between. Germline V CDR1 and CDR2: LNHDA, SQIVND (reference sequence). The chain's CDR3 is CAVIQNTEAFF. The DNA for the CDR3 is TGTGCCGTGATCCAAAACACTGAAGCTTTCTTT.

This chain uses TRBV19 with TRBJ2-7; TRBD1 matches 10 bases. CDR3 length equals 15 residues. V gave up 0 bases and J gave up 2 bases; unmatched junction bases: 1. Per germline, CDR1 LNHDA and CDR2 SQIVND (reference sequence). In nucleotides, the CDR3 is TGTGCCAGTAGTATAGATGGGACAGGGGCCTACGAGCAGTACTTC. Translation: CASSIDGTGAYEQYF.

Only one count was recorded for this clone. The J gene is TRBJ2-7, the V gene TRBV5-1; D gene uncertain. The CDR3 sequence is 15 residues long. Germline CDR1 is SGHRS and CDR2 is YFSETQ. Trimming removed 1 base from V and 0 bases from J, with 11 bases in between. The CDR3, as DNA: TGCGCCAGCAGCTTGTCTGACCCTGCCTCCTACGAGCAGTACTTC. This gives the protein CASSLSDPASYEQYF. The complete variable domain, with remaining parts taken from reference TRBV5-1 and TRBJ2-7, reads KAGVTQTPRYLIKTRGQQVTLSCSPISGHRSVSWYQQTPGQGLQFLFEYFSETQRNKGNFPGRFSGRQFSNSRSEMNVSTLELGDSALYLCASSLSDPASYEQYFGPGTRLTVT.

The chain has TRBV29-1 and TRBJ1-2; D call uncertain. Germline V lookup: CDR1 SQVTM, CDR2 ANQGSEA. With 2 bases removed from V and 5 bases from J, the gap between germline ends came to 15 bases. The CDR3 spans 14 residues. This CDR3 reads CSVEWLYREYGYTF. CDR3 DNA sequence: TGCAGCGTTGAATGGCTGTACCGTGAGTATGGCTACACCTTC.

The gene calls are TRBV27 and TRBJ2-2; 7 bases are shared with TRBD2. Germline assignment: CDR1 MNHEY and CDR2 SMNVEV (reference sequence). The CDR3 consists of 16 residues. Trimming took 0 bases from V and 2 from J; bases not matched to a gene: 3. CDR3 sequence: CASSLSSSGNTGELFF. In DNA, the CDR3 is TGTGCCAGCAGTTTATCGTCTAGCGGTAACACCGGGGAGCTGTTTTTT.

This CDR3 is CASSQDFGRDEQYF. The DNA for the CDR3 is TGCGCCAGCAGCCAAGATTTTGGCAGGGACGAGCAGTACTTC. The chain links TRBV4-1 to TRBJ2-7; D might be TRBD1 (5 bases). This CDR3 comprises 14 residues. V lost 0 bases, J lost 5 bases, and 11 bases lay in between. Germline V CDR1 and CDR2: MGHRA, YSYEKL.

A word on this clone: Within the sample, other DNA sequences also encode this same CDR3. The CDR3 protein is CASSQDLNTEAFF. In DNA, the CDR3 is TGCGCCAGCAGCCAAGATTTGAACACTGAAGCTTTCTTT. V usage is TRBV4-1 and J usage is TRBJ1-1, with D unclear. Germline values: CDR1 MGHRA, CDR2 YSYEKL. The ends were cut back, 0 bases at V and 0 bases at J, with 2 bases in the middle. The CDR3 contains 13 residues.

The chain uses TRBV28 and TRBJ1-4; TRBD1 is a possible D gene (6 bases). The CDR3 contains 14 residues. The germline V gene has CDR1 MDHEN and CDR2 SYDVKM. Between the trimmed V and J ends, which lost 6 bases and 8 bases, there was a span of 16 bases. The CDR3: CASSARGLGEKLFF. The CDR3 nucleotides read TGTGCCAGCAGCGCCCGGGGGCTGGGGGAAAAACTGTTTTTT.

The V gene is TRBV19, the J gene TRBJ2-7; D assignment may be TRBD1 or TRBD2 (5 bases each). The CDR3 is 18 amino acids. Trimming cost V 0 bases and J 0 bases, with 18 bases left between them. The germline gives CDR1 LNHDA, CDR2 SQIVND (reference sequence). DNA of the CDR3: TGTGCCAGTAGTATAGATTTACCGGGACGCCCCCGCTCCTACGAGCAGTACTTC. Translated, it gives CASSIDLPGRPRSYEQYF.

The chain couples TRBV10-3 to TRBJ2-1; D unclear. V was shortened by 7 bases and J by 0 bases, with 13 bases between the two germline ends. Germline V CDR1 and CDR2: ENHRY, SYGVKD. This CDR3 is 15 amino acids long. The CDR3 here is CAIKSAPSSYNEQFF. The CDR3 nucleotides are TGTGCCATCAAGTCAGCGCCAAGCTCCTACAATGAGCAGTTCTTC.

This chain uses TRBV27 with TRBJ2-7, with TRBD1 matching over 10 bases. The germline V gene has CDR1 MNHEY and CDR2 SMNVEV (reference sequence). V was pared by 4 bases and J by 4 bases, with 7 bases of the junction left unmatched. The CDR3 length is 15 residues. This CDR3 reads CASSSTGGREYEQYF. In DNA form, the CDR3 reads TGTGCCAGCAGTTCGACAGGGGGCAGAGAATACGAGCAGTACTTC.

The V call is TRBV4-1, the J call TRBJ2-7; no reliable D call. CDR1 is MGHRA and CDR2 is YSYEKL in the germline V gene. CDR3 length equals 14 residues. Trimming left V 4 bases short and J 3 bases short, with 13 bases between. The CDR3, as DNA: TGCGCCAGCAGCCCAAAACACGGATTCTACGAGCAGTACTTC. Amino acid sequence: CASSPKHGFYEQYF.

The gene calls are TRBV5-4 and TRBJ2-7, with D possibly matching TRBD2 (5 bases). Germline V gene data show CDR1 as SGHNT and CDR2 as YYREEE (reference sequence). This CDR3 has 14 amino acids. The V end was cut by 4 bases, the J end by 2 bases, with 13 bases between. CDR3 protein: CASSEGSIPYEQYF. The CDR3 DNA follows: TGTGCCAGCAGCGAAGGGAGTATCCCCTACGAGCAGTACTTC.

The chain carries TRBV7-2 and TRBJ1-3, with unresolved D. This CDR3 comprises 18 residues. V lost 4 bases to trimming and J lost 0 bases, with 19 bases between them. CDR1 and CDR2 from the germline V gene are SGHTA and FQGNSA. As DNA, the CDR3 is TGTGCCAGCAGCTCCTCGACGCGGCCGTCTAGCTCTGGAAACACCATATATTTT. This sequence encodes CASSSSTRPSSSGNTIYF. Using reference TRBV7-2 and TRBJ1-3 for the parts outside the CDR3, the full variable domain is GAGVSQSPSNKVTEKGKDVELRCDPISGHTALYWYRQSLGQGLEFLIYFQGNSAPDKSGLPSDRFSAERTGGSVSTLTIQRTQQEDSAVYLCASSSSTRPSSSGNTIYFGEGSWLTVV.

The chain uses TRBV30 and TRBJ1-1; TRBD1 aligns across 7 bases. Germline V gene sequence: CDR1 GTSNPN, CDR2 SVGIG (reference sequence). V lost 3 bases to trimming and J lost 1 base; unmatched junction nucleotides: 5. This CDR3 spans 14 amino acids. CDR3 loop: CAWRKGQQNTEAFF. The CDR3 DNA reads as TGTGCCTGGAGGAAGGGACAGCAGAACACTGAAGCTTTCTTT.

V usage is TRBV5-6 and J usage is TRBJ2-3; D is uncertain. Trimming cost V 0 bases and J 1 base, with 9 bases left between them. This CDR3 spans 15 amino acids. Per germline, CDR1 SGHDT and CDR2 YYEEEE. This CDR3 reads CASSLDLEGTDTQYF. The CDR3 DNA sequence: TGTGCCAGCAGCTTGGACCTAGAGGGCACAGATACGCAGTATTTT.

The V and J genes are TRBV10-2 and TRBJ1-2; 11 bases fit TRBD1. Trimming took 4 bases from V and 8 from J; bases not matched to a gene: 9. Per the germline V gene, CDR1 is WSHSY and CDR2 is SAAADI. CDR3 size: 15 residues. CDR3 coding DNA: TGCGCCAGCAGTGGAACCGGGACAGGGGGGGGAGGCTACACCTTC. It yields the protein CASSGTGTGGGGYTF.

V is TRBV7-9 and J is TRBJ2-2, with D possibly TRBD2 on 5 matching bases. The CDR3 totals 16 residues. Germline V gives CDR1 SEHNR, CDR2 FQNEAQ (reference sequence). V lost 4 bases and J lost 6, with 18 bases in between. CDR3: CASSSAGNSPPGELFF. CDR3 bases: TGTGCCAGCAGCTCCGCCGGGAACTCCCCGCCCGGGGAGCTGTTTTTT.

The rearrangement links TRBV7-8 to TRBJ1-1; TRBD1 aligns across 8 bases. Germline lookup yields CDR1 SGHVS and CDR2 FQNEAQ. Trimming took 3 bases from V and 5 from J; bases not matched to a gene: 5. This CDR3 comprises 14 residues. CDR3 nucleotide sequence: TGTGCCAGCAGCTTGACAGGGGCAGGGACTGAAGCTTTCTTT. Protein: CASSLTGAGTEAFF. Filled out from reference TRBV7-8 and TRBJ1-1, the complete variable domain reads GAGVSQSPRYKVAKRGQDVALRCDPISGHVSLFWYQQALGQGPEFLTYFQNEAQLDKSGLPSDRFFAERPEGSVSTLKIQRTQQEDSAVYLCASSLTGAGTEAFFGQGTRLTVV.

The chain combines TRBV7-2 with TRBJ2-4; a possible D gene is TRBD2 (6 bases). CDR3 length: 17 amino acids. In germline, CDR1 is SGHTA, CDR2 FQGNSA. V lost 4 bases and J lost 3, with 19 bases in between. The CDR3 nucleotides are TGTGCCAGCAGCTCGATAGATACTAGCCTGATCAAAAACATTCAGTACTTC. Translated, it gives CASSSIDTSLIKNIQYF.

This chain links TRBV7-9 with TRBJ2-6; 8 bases align to TRBD1. There are 16 residues in the CDR3. Unmatched junction bases numbered 6, after V lost 4 bases and J lost 4 bases. CDR1 and CDR2 (germline): SEHNR, FQNEAQ (reference sequence). The CDR3 protein is CASSSLTGAGANVLTF. The DNA of the CDR3 is TGTGCCAGCAGCTCGCTGACAGGGGCCGGGGCCAACGTCCTGACTTTC.

This chain connects TRBV11-2 to TRBJ2-1, with 7 positions matching TRBD2. V gave up 5 bases and J gave up 5 bases; unmatched junction bases: 12. CDR3 length equals 16 residues. The germline V gene encodes CDR1 SGHAT and CDR2 FQNNGV. For the CDR3, the DNA is TGTGCCAGCAGCCCCTTCGCGGGAGTAATGGACAATGAGCAGTTCTTC. This encodes CASSPFAGVMDNEQFF.

This chain joins TRBV9 and TRBJ2-7; D may be TRBD1 (5 bases). V was shortened by 1 base and J by 2 bases, with 10 bases between the two germline ends. This CDR3 spans 14 amino acids. Per germline, CDR1 SGDLS and CDR2 YYNGEE. CDR3 DNA: TGTGCCAGCAGCGTATTGGACAACACCTACGAGCAGTACTTC. The encoded protein is CASSVLDNTYEQYF.

V usage is TRBV13 and J usage is TRBJ1-2; TRBD1 is a possible D gene (5 bases). The V gene lost 5 bases and the J gene lost 6 bases, with 16 bases spanning the gap. This CDR3 is 14 amino acids long. Germline CDR1 reads PRHDT; CDR2 reads FYEKMQ (reference sequence). CDR3: CASSLAGEENGYTF. The CDR3 DNA is TGTGCCAGCAGCCTGGCGGGGGAGGAAAATGGCTACACCTTC.

V is TRBV9 and J is TRBJ1-5, with D unresolved. The CDR3 runs 14 residues. Germline CDR1 SGDLS, CDR2 YYNGEE. V lost 0 bases, J lost 4 bases, and 8 bases lay in between. In nucleotides, the CDR3 is TGTGCCAGCAGCGTAGGGGCCCCTAATCAGCCCCAGCATTTT. Its protein product is CASSVGAPNQPQHF.

V and J are TRBV5-4 and TRBJ2-7; 8 nucleotides agree with TRBD2. This CDR3 region has 14 residues. Germline V gene data show CDR1 as SGHNT and CDR2 as YYREEE (reference sequence). Losses at the gene ends were 4 bases for V and 2 bases for J; bases not matched to a gene: 5. CDR3 region: CASSISGGPYEQYF. CDR3 bases: TGTGCCAGCAGCATCAGCGGGGGCCCCTACGAGCAGTACTTC. Drawing the rest from reference TRBV5-4 and TRBJ2-7, the complete variable domain is ETGVTQSPTHLIKTRGQQVTLRCSSQSGHNTVSWYQQALGQGPQFIFQYYREEENGRGNFPPRFSGLQFPNYSSELNVNALELDDSALYLCASSISGGPYEQYFGPGTRLTVT.